These 27 T cell receptor beta chains were all obtained from the same sample, sequenced in a study of blood T cell repertoires in COVID-19. Profiling relied on immunoSEQ multiplex PCR, and the TCRdb table lists in-frame clones only, not all of them. The sample holds approximately 210,000 clones, over 80% seen once. Material for sequencing was peripheral blood. The receptor set was obtained from a man aged 55 to 69 with COVID-19, enrolled during active disease.

This chain uses TRBV19 with TRBJ1-5; maybe TRBD1 (6 bases). The CDR3 loop spans 15 amino acids. In germline, CDR1 is LNHDA, CDR2 SQIVND (reference sequence). V was pared by 2 bases and J by 2 bases, with 10 bases between. Written as DNA, the CDR3 is TGTGCCAGTAGTATACAGGGGATGGGCAATCAGCCCCAGCATTTT. Protein product: CASSIQGMGNQPQHF.

The CDR3: CASTQWDRGSVNTEAFF. Here the CDR3 DNA reads TGTGCCAGCACGCAATGGGACAGAGGGTCGGTGAACACTGAAGCTTTCTTT. The V and J genes are TRBV28 and TRBJ1-1; the match to TRBD1 covers 7 bases. The CDR3 is 17 residues long. The junction had 14 bases not matched to a gene; V was cut back by 7 bases and J by 0 bases. Germline V gene data show CDR1 as MDHEN and CDR2 as SYDVKM.

This clone was found once. V usage is TRBV3-1 (or the pseudogene TRBV3-2) and J usage is TRBJ2-1; 8 bases map to TRBD2. Per germline, CDR1 LGHDT and CDR2 YNNKEL (reference sequence). This CDR3 comprises 15 residues. V was clipped by 5 bases and J by 10 bases; unmatched bases: 13. The CDR3 DNA reads as TGTGCCAGCAGCAAAGGGGGACTAGTGGTCGACGAGCAGTTCTTC. Its translation is CASSKGGLVVDEQFF.

J is TRBJ2-7 and V is TRBV10-2; tentative D call: TRBD2 (6 bases). CDR3 length: 14 amino acids. CDR1 WSHSY and CDR2 SAAADI come from the germline V gene. V was trimmed by 4 bases and J by 2 bases, leaving 12 bases between them. The CDR3 sequence: CASSGNGSPYEQYF. The CDR3, as DNA: TGCGCCAGCAGTGGGAACGGGAGCCCCTACGAGCAGTACTTC.

The rearrangement links TRBV7-2 to TRBJ1-4, with D maybe TRBD1 (5 bases). The CDR3 extends over 15 amino acids. V gave up 0 bases and J gave up 7 bases, with 12 bases separating them. Per germline, CDR1 SGHTA and CDR2 FQGNSA. The CDR3 spells CASSLARAGGEKLFF. The CDR3 coding sequence is TGTGCCAGCAGCTTAGCCAGGGCGGGGGGTGAAAAACTGTTTTTT. Variable domain in full (rest from reference TRBV7-2 and TRBJ1-4): GAGVSQSPSNKVTEKGKDVELRCDPISGHTALYWYRQSLGQGLEFLIYFQGNSAPDKSGLPSDRFSAERTGGSVSTLTIQRTQQEDSAVYLCASSLARAGGEKLFFGSGTQLSVL.

The gene calls are TRBV7-6 and TRBJ2-1; perhaps TRBD1 as D (5 bases). The length of the CDR3 is 15 residues. The V gene's germline CDR1 is SGHVS and CDR2 FNYEAQ. With 1 base removed from V and 1 base from J, the gap between germline ends came to 8 bases. DNA of the CDR3: TGTGCCAGCAGCTTAGTCCAGGGATCCTACAATGAGCAGTTCTTC. It yields the protein CASSLVQGSYNEQFF.

V gene TRBV7-6 combines with J gene TRBJ1-1; 7 bases match TRBD1. The V gene end was trimmed by 3 bases and the J gene end by 2 bases; junction bases not matched to a gene: 6. There are 15 residues in the CDR3. From germline, CDR1 is SGHVS and CDR2 FNYEAQ. CDR3 in DNA: TGTGCCAGCAGCTTCGACAGGGAACGAAACACTGAAGCTTTCTTT. It is translated as CASSFDRERNTEAFF.

The genes are TRBV6-2 or TRBV6-3 and TRBJ1-1; 9 bases are a match to TRBD1. From germline, CDR1 is MNHEY and CDR2 SVGEGT. The CDR3 has 17 residues. The V gene end was trimmed by 4 bases and the J gene end by 3 bases; junction bases not matched to a gene: 12. CDR3 bases: TGTGCCAGCAGTTTTACCATAACAGGGGGCGAAGACACTGAAGCTTTCTTT. This encodes CASSFTITGGEDTEAFF.

The chain links TRBV29-1 to TRBJ1-5, with 8 bases aligning to TRBD1. The CDR3 has 13 residues. The germline V gene has CDR1 SQVTM and CDR2 ANQGSEA. The trim removed 6 bases at V and 3 bases at J, leaving 4 bases unmatched. The CDR3 DNA reads TGCAGCGTCGGGACAGGCTACAATCAGCCCCAGCATTTT. This translates into CSVGTGYNQPQHF.

V and J are TRBV19 and TRBJ2-7; D is unclear. This CDR3 is built from 14 residues. With 3 bases removed from V and 1 base from J, the gap between germline ends came to 10 bases. Germline V CDR1 and CDR2: LNHDA, SQIVND (reference sequence). As DNA, the CDR3 is TGTGCCAGTAGTATTGGGCCCGGTTCCTACGAGCAGTACTTC. Amino acid sequence: CASSIGPGSYEQYF.

The rearrangement joins TRBV4-3 to TRBJ2-7; weak D call: TRBD1 (6 bases). V dropped 0 bases and J dropped 3 bases, with 9 bases sitting between them. Germline V gives CDR1 LGHNA, CDR2 YSLEER. The CDR3 extends over 14 amino acids. In DNA form, the CDR3 reads TGCGCCAGCAGCCAAGATACAGGGTACTACGAGCAGTACTTC. Translated, it gives CASSQDTGYYEQYF.

A word on this clone: The same CDR3 is also encoded by other DNA sequences in this sample. The chain is built from TRBV3-1 (or the pseudogene TRBV3-2) and TRBJ1-3; TRBD1 is a possible D gene (5 bases). This CDR3 has 15 residues. Germline V gene data show CDR1 as LGHDT and CDR2 as YNNKEL (reference sequence). The V end lost 1 base, the J end lost 0 bases, and 7 bases lay between the germline ends. The CDR3 DNA sequence: TGTGCCAGCAGCCAAGGACAGTCCTCTGGAAACACCATATATTTT. Translating gives CASSQGQSSGNTIYF.

CDR3 amino acids: CASSLLDRGHGYTF. The CDR3 coding sequence is TGTGCCAGCAGCTTACTTGACAGGGGGCATGGCTACACCTTC. This chain links TRBV7-8 with TRBJ1-2, with 10 bases lining up with TRBD1. Losses at the gene ends were 2 bases for V and 6 bases for J; bases not matched to a gene: 3. Germline V CDR1 and CDR2: SGHVS, FQNEAQ. The CDR3 extends over 14 amino acids.

The chain carries TRBV5-1 and TRBJ2-2; 11 nucleotides line up with TRBD2. CDR3 size: 18 residues. The J segment lost 5 bases and the V segment lost 4 bases, leaving 13 bases of the junction unmatched. The germline V gene has CDR1 SGHRS and CDR2 YFSETQ. CDR3 DNA sequence: TGCGCCAGCAGCGGGGGGTCACTAGCGGGAGTTTCTACCGGGGAGCTGTTTTTT. Translating it yields CASSGGSLAGVSTGELFF.

The rearrangement joins TRBV5-1 to TRBJ2-3, with TRBD2 as a possible D gene (7 bases). CDR3 length: 15 residues. V dropped 4 bases and J dropped 3 bases, with 15 bases sitting between them. Germline V gene lookup returns CDR1 SGHRS and CDR2 YFSETQ. The CDR3 spells CASSARGGRTDTQYF. The CDR3 coding sequence is TGCGCCAGCAGCGCTAGGGGGGGACGGACAGATACGCAGTATTTT.

The chain carries TRBV21-1 and TRBJ1-2. TRBV21-1 is a pseudogene segment. There are 17 residues in the CDR3. This CDR3 reads CASSPRGAGPYFYGYTF. The CDR3 bases are TGTGCCAGCAGCCCACGGGGGGCAGGACCTTACTTCTATGGCTACACCTTC.

The rearrangement uses TRBV12-2 and TRBJ2-2; the table calls TRBD1, which could not be checked here. TRBV12-2 is deemed a pseudogene. The CDR3 is 16 residues long. This CDR3 reads CASRLDFRTNTGELFF. Here the CDR3 DNA reads TGTGCAAGTCGCTTAGATTTCAGGACGAACACCGGGGAGCTGTTTTTT.

This clone appeared a single time. The same CDR3 arises from other DNA sequences in this sample as well. The J gene is TRBJ1-1, the V gene TRBV7-2; tentative D call: TRBD1 (6 bases). CDR3 length equals 14 residues. Germline CDR1 is SGHTA and CDR2 is FQGNSA. V shed 5 bases and J shed 0 bases, with 10 bases lying between them. The CDR3 region is CASSLGQLNTEAFF. The CDR3 DNA reads as TGTGCCAGCAGCCTTGGACAGTTGAACACTGAAGCTTTCTTT.

CDR3 protein: CASTLASGRNSEQYF. CDR3 bases: TGTGCCAGCACTCTTGCTAGCGGGAGGAACTCCGAGCAGTACTTC. The chain is built from TRBV11-2 and TRBJ2-7, with TRBD2 matching 11 bases. Germline V lookup: CDR1 SGHAT, CDR2 FQNNGV. The CDR3 is 15 amino acids. The trim removed 7 bases at V and 6 bases at J, leaving 11 bases unmatched. The complete variable domain, with remaining parts taken from reference TRBV11-2 and TRBJ2-7, reads EAGVAQSPRYKIIEKRQSVAFWCNPISGHATLYWYQQILGQGPKLLIQFQNNGVVDDSQLPKDRFSAERLKGVDSTLKIQPAKLEDSAVYLCASTLASGRNSEQYFGPGTRLTVT.

This clone was seen more than once but under ten times. This CDR3 is also generated by other DNA sequences in the sample. This sequence joins TRBV30 and TRBJ1-3; possibly TRBD1 for D (6 bases). V lost 0 bases, J lost 0 bases, and 6 bases lay in between. CDR1 GTSNPN and CDR2 SVGIG come from the germline V gene (reference sequence). The CDR3 is made up of 14 amino acids. DNA for the CDR3: TGTGCCTGGAGTGTAGGGGGCTCTGGAAACACCATATATTTT. This codes for CAWSVGGSGNTIYF.

Written as DNA, the CDR3 is TGTGCCAGCAGTGAACAGGCGGGGGACGATACGCAGTATTTT. Residues: CASSEQAGDDTQYF. The rearrangement joins TRBV6-1 to TRBJ2-3, with TRBD2 matching over 7 bases. This CDR3 is 14 amino acids long. V gave up 2 bases and J gave up 6 bases; unmatched junction bases: 5. Germline assignment: CDR1 MNHNS and CDR2 SASEGT.

This clone was seen a handful of times. This chain links TRBV4-2 with TRBJ1-3; the match to TRBD1 covers 7 bases. V shed 5 bases and J 4 bases; nucleotides not matched to a gene: 11. The CDR3 runs 16 residues. The germline CDR1 and CDR2 sequences are LGHNA and YNFKEQ. The CDR3 protein is CASSSHRGESGNTIYF. CDR3 DNA sequence: TGTGCCAGCAGCAGTCACAGGGGAGAATCAGGAAACACCATATATTTT.

This sequence joins TRBV18 and TRBJ1-3; D is possibly TRBD1 (5 bases). This CDR3 comprises 16 residues. Per germline, CDR1 KGHSH and CDR2 LQKENI. V was clipped by 1 base and J by 6 bases, with 16 bases between them. CDR3 DNA sequence: TGTGCCAGCTCACCACTATCGTTAGGGGATCCAAACACCATATATTTT. Its translation: CASSPLSLGDPNTIYF.

V usage is TRBV14 and J usage is TRBJ2-1, with D maybe TRBD1 (5 bases). This CDR3 spans 16 amino acids. Trimming shortened V by 0 bases and J by 1 base, and 10 bases separated the two germline ends. Germline V lookup: CDR1 SGHDN, CDR2 FVKESK. CDR3 sequence reads: CASSQEAGNSYNEQFF. The CDR3 nucleotides are TGTGCCAGCAGCCAAGAAGCAGGGAATTCCTACAATGAGCAGTTCTTC.

This rearrangement joins TRBV7-8 to TRBJ2-6, with D perhaps matching TRBD1 (6 bases). The germline V and J ends were trimmed by 2 bases and 4 bases, with 9 bases remaining between them. The CDR3 has 15 residues. Per germline, CDR1 SGHVS and CDR2 FQNEAQ. The CDR3 bases are TGTGCCAGCAGCTTACAGGGGACCGGGGCCAACGTCCTGACTTTC. It translates to CASSLQGTGANVLTF.

The chain carries TRBV9 and TRBJ1-5; 7 bases match TRBD1. Trimming removed 3 bases from V and 2 bases from J; junction bases left unmatched: 8. Per germline, CDR1 SGDLS and CDR2 YYNGEE. The CDR3 covers 16 residues. CDR3 nucleotides: TGTGCCAGCAGCGCTACAGGGGATACCGGCAATCAGCCCCAGCATTTT. Protein: CASSATGDTGNQPQHF. The complete variable domain, with remaining parts taken from reference TRBV9 and TRBJ1-5, reads DSGVTQTPKHLITATGQRVTLRCSPRSGDLSVYWYQQSLDQGLQFLIQYYNGEERAKGNILERFSAQQFPDLHSELNLSSLELGDSALYFCASSATGDTGNQPQHFGDGTRLSIL.

A few counts support this clone. This sequence joins TRBV5-4 and TRBJ1-4, with a tentative D call TRBD1 (6 bases). Germline CDR1 reads SGHNT; CDR2 reads YYREEE (reference sequence). The CDR3 is 15 amino acids. The ends were cut back, 0 bases at V and 8 bases at J, with 14 bases in the middle. The CDR3 loop reads CASSLATGRGEKLFF. The CDR3 DNA follows: TGTGCCAGCAGCTTGGCCACAGGGAGGGGAGAAAAACTGTTTTTT.